This TCR beta chain derives from a study of blood T cell repertoires in COVID-19 (dated by TCRdb to the early 2020s). The study in broad terms: Collaborator samples came from the United States, Italy and Spain and covered acute and convalescent phases of COVID-19. The prospective study material was composed of cDNA or gDNA derived from T cells, B-cell-depleted T cells, or PBMCs. Subjects who had been exposed to COVID-19, were actively infected with it, or had recovered from it provided the deeply sampled blood TCRbeta repertoires that made up the dataset. The repertoires were released in a freely available public database meant as a resource for research on the immune response to SARS-CoV-2. Samples were obtained from the ongoing ImmuneRACE study (first 160 participants) and from over 1,000 subjects provided by 6 global collaborators. Sample metadata almost always included a de-identified subject ID, COVID-19 status, age in years and sex. Where available, HLA class I and class II types were taken from metadata supplied by the sample provider and were not determined by assay-based typing.

CDR1 and CDR2 (MGHRA, YSYEKL) derive from the germline V gene. At the junction V is shortened by 6 bases and J by 0 bases, with 11 bases in between. Including the terminal cysteine and phenylalanine, the CDR3 comprises 14 residues. Only CDR3 DNA is held: 42 bases, read in frame from base 1. The immunoSEQ Assay, a bias-controlled multiplex PCR, was used to amplify TCRbeta CDR3 regions from genomic DNA. As for the authors' bioinformatics: The number of nucleated cells in each sample was estimated by amplification of reference gene primers within the assay. To quantify the absolute abundance of each unique TCRbeta CDR3 rearrangement, sequence reads were collapsed and filtered. Productive Simpson clonality was computed per sample as the square root of Simpson's diversity index over productive rearrangements. TCRdb's version of the immuneACCESS table is confined to in-frame rearrangements and falls short of the full clone set. An unresolved V gene accounts for under half of the shortfall where checked; the remainder is of unknown origin. The V and J calls and clone size come from that table; D and trimming were worked out from the DNA. This sample comprises about 240,000 clones, around 83% of them detected only once. The biggest ten clones account for around 12% of the sample.

Beyond this particular receptor, the publication reports: The quantity of clinical and demographic metadata differed by source and by participant and was supplied without curation.

This clone appeared once. Its specific antigen is unknown. The input lacks base qualities; no much larger clone sits a single base away. Whole blood was collected in K2EDTA tubes by collaborating institutions according to the institutions' own protocols. For TCRbeta analysis, collaborators shipped samples in one of three forms: frozen whole blood, isolated PBMCs, or DNA extracted from either of those sample types. Recombination linked TRBV4-1 to TRBJ1-1; tentative D gene TRBD1, with 6 bases matching. The origin of this receptor is an older woman with active or convalescent COVID-19. The sequenced sample consisted of peripheral blood. CDR3 region: CASRGTPMNTEAFF. The sequenced DNA is TGCGCCAGCAGGGGGACACCGATGAACACTGAAGCTTTCTTT.